The present T cell receptor beta chain was sequenced within a study of beta chain features in type 1 diabetes. Whole-study results and caveats: Shorter TCRB CDR3s, moderately but significantly so, were found in Type 1 diabetes patients in all four CD4+ subsets.

Germline V gives CDR1 MGHRA, CDR2 YSYEKL. The CDR3 runs 17 residues. Trimming removed 3 bases from V and 2 bases from J, with 20 bases in between. Turning to this clone: What it recognizes is unknown.

The investigators reverse transcribed all of the isolated RNA, so they sequenced expressed TCRB transcripts. Assay: immunoSEQ multiplex PCR; the TCRdb copy retains only in-frame clones and omits some. The sample lists roughly 150,000 clones; approximately 7.8% were seen once. This sequence joins TRBV4-1 and TRBJ2-7, with TRBD2 as a possible D gene (6 bases). Sequences were obtained from central memory CD4+ T cells from blood. The clonotype comes from a woman in her 40s with type 1 diabetes. CDR3 sequence reads: CASSHFPSQGGPYEQYF. CDR3 nucleotides: TGCGCCAGCAGCCATTTCCCGTCCCAGGGAGGCCCCTACGAGCAGTACTTC.